The sequence of this T cell receptor beta chain was determined in a study of blood T cell repertoires in COVID-19. For the study at large: Researchers got acute and convalescent COVID-19 samples from the United States, Italy and Spain. PBMCs, B-cell-depleted T cells, or T cells were the source of the cDNA or gDNA that made up the material.

Per the original data handling: Counts of nucleated cells, estimated from reference gene primer amplification, were obtained. The repertoire was sequenced with immunoSEQ multiplex PCR; TCRdb's copy has only in-frame clones and lacks some. The DNA was the basis for D and trimming; V, J and clone size are from that table. This sample has more than 65,000 clones; 70% to 90% occur once, and the top ten carry over 4%. The CDR3 spans 16 residues. The trim removed 0 bases at V and 5 bases at J, leaving 9 bases unmatched. Germline V gene sequence: CDR1 SGDLS, CDR2 YYNGEE. The V gene is TRBV9, the J gene TRBJ2-5; 8 bases are a match to TRBD1. This clonotype was obtained from a woman aged 80 or over with active or convalescent COVID-19. The sequenced material came from peripheral blood. The CDR3 sequence is CASSVADAGGYETQYF. As DNA, the CDR3 is TGTGCCAGCAGCGTAGCCGATGCAGGGGGCTATGAGACCCAGTACTTC.